Listed below are T cell receptor beta chains from one sample, sequenced in a study of T cell changes during pregnancy in multiple sclerosis. Measured with immunoSEQ multiplex PCR; TCRdb has only the in-frame clones, and not every one. The table records about 100,000 clones, 75% to 95% of them present only once. The sample was peripheral blood, taken in the second trimester of pregnancy. The origin of the receptors is a female donor with multiple sclerosis, enrolled in a pregnancy study. Both conserved end residues are part of each CDR3. D genes are given only for firm matches. Rows give clone size only sometimes, using once, few, many, or a class for an expanded clone.

>TRBJ2-1|-|-|TRBV9
TGTGCCAGCAGTTTGAGGGCCCTTAACAACAATGAGCAGTTCTTC
CASSLRALNNNEQFF
>TRBJ2-7|-|-|TRBV14
TGTGCCAGCAGCAAAAAGCCGTCCGACAGCAGGCCCTACGAGCAGTACTTC
CASSKKPSDSRPYEQYF
>TRBJ2-5|-|TRBD2|TRBV28
TGTGCCAGCAGTCCGGTACAGGGACTAGCGGGTAGTGAGACCCAGTACTTC
CASSPVQGLAGSETQYF
>TRBJ2-2|-|TRBD2|TRBV7-9
TGTGCCAGCAGCTTAAGCGGGGTCACCGGGGAGCTGTTTTTT
CASSLSGVTGELFF
>TRBJ2-1|-|-|TRBV27
TGTGCCAGCACTCCCCGTCCCCGTCAGAATGAGCAGTTCTTC
CASTPRPRQNEQFF
>TRBJ2-1|-|-|TRBV19
TGTGCCAGTACCCTAACTAGCTACGTCCCCAATGAGCAGTTCTTC
CASTLTSYVPNEQFF
>TRBJ1-2|-|TRBD1|TRBV28
TGTGCCAGCAGTAAACAGGGGTGGTTTGGCTACACCTTC
CASSKQGWFGYTF
>TRBJ2-3|once|-|TRBV6-5
TGTGCCAGCAGTTACTCCCCGACAGCCCGCACAGATACGCAGTATTTT
CASSYSPTARTDTQYF
>TRBJ1-1|few|-|TRBV30
TGTGCCTGGAGACAGGGAAAGGCTTTCTTT
CAWRQGKAFF
>TRBJ2-5|-|TRBD2|TRBV18
TGTGCCAGCTCACCCCCGGACCGGATCACTAGCGGGCGGACCCAGTACTTC
CASSPPDRITSGRTQYF
>TRBJ2-2|once|TRBD2|TRBV29-1
TGCAGCGTTGATTTTAGCGGGAGTGGGACCGGGGAGCTGTTTTTT
CSVDFSGSGTGELFF
>TRBJ2-1|-|TRBD1|TRBV2
TGTGCCAGCAGTTTACAGGGGGTCTTCAATGAGCAGTTCTTC
CASSLQGVFNEQFF
>TRBJ2-7|-|-|TRBV27
TGTGCCAGCAGTTTAGGAAGGAGGTCCTACGAGCAGTACTTC
CASSLGRRSYEQYF
>TRBJ2-1|-|-|TRBV14
TGTGCCAGCAGCCAAGATCGGGCAGGCTACGGCGGGGAACCCTACAATGAGCAGTTCTTC
CASSQDRAGYGGEPYNEQFF
>TRBJ2-7|-|TRBD1|TRBV29-1
TGCAGCGTTGTCGGGACAGCCCTCTCCTACGAGCAGTACTTC
CSVVGTALSYEQYF
>TRBJ2-1|-|-|TRBV29-1
TGCAGCGGTCGAGGGGACTCCTCCTACAATGAGCAGTTCTTC
CSGRGDSSYNEQFF
>TRBJ2-2|-|TRBD2|TRBV7-9
TGTGCCAGCAAGGTGCGGGAGAGTGCCGGGGAGCTGTTTTTT
CASKVRESAGELFF
>TRBJ2-1|-|-|TRBV4-1
TGCGCCAGCAGCCAAGAAGATAGCCCATTCGACGGTTATGAGCAGTTCTTC
CASSQEDSPFDGYEQFF
>TRBJ1-2|-|TRBD1|TRBV27
TGTGCCAGCAGTCCTCAATTACAGGGGACAACCTATGGCTACACCTTC
CASSPQLQGTTYGYTF
>TRBJ2-7|-|-|TRBV28
TGTGCCAGCAGTTCCCATTCCGAGCAGTACTTC
CASSSHSEQYF
>TRBJ2-7|-|TRBD2|TRBV27
TGTGCCAGCGCTGCTAGCGGGAGGGCTCGCTCCTACGAGCAGTACTTC
CASAASGRARSYEQYF
>TRBJ2-3|-|-|TRBV5-6
TGTGCCAGCAGCTTGGGACTAGAACGGAATACGCAGTATTTT
CASSLGLERNTQYF
>TRBJ1-2|-|-|TRBV4-1
TGCGCCAGCAGCCAAGACGGACTGAACTATGGCTACACCTTC
CASSQDGLNYGYTF
>TRBJ1-2|-|-|TRBV2
TGTGCCCGATTAGGACAGCCCTATGGCTACACCTTC
CARLGQPYGYTF
>TRBJ2-1|-|TRBD1|TRBV7-8
TGTGCCAGCAGCTTCCGGGACAGGGGGCTAGGGCAGTTCTTC
CASSFRDRGLGQFF
>TRBJ2-5|-|-|TRBV5-1
TGCGCCAGCAGACAACTAGCATCTCAAGAGACCCAGTACTTC
CASRQLASQETQYF
>TRBJ1-5|-|-|TRBV19
TGTGCCAGTAGTCCGCGATTCAATCAGCCCCAGCATTTT
CASSPRFNQPQHF
>TRBJ2-1|-|-|TRBV5-6
TGTGCCAGCAGCTTGGGGTCTTCGGCGGCCAGCTCCTACAATGAGCAGTTCTTC
CASSLGSSAASSYNEQFF
>TRBJ2-7|-|TRBD2|TRBV7-2
TGTGCCAGCAGCTTACATCTAGCGGGCGAGCAGTACTTC
CASSLHLAGEQYF
>TRBJ1-1|-|-|TRBV7-9
TGTGCCAGCAGCCGATCGGGGGGGCAGGGGAAGGCTGAAGCTTTCTTT
CASSRSGGQGKAEAFF
>TRBJ2-1|-|TRBD2|TRBV9
TGTGCCAGCAGCGTGACGACTAGCGGGGCCTACAATGAGCAGTTCTTC
CASSVTTSGAYNEQFF
>TRBJ1-4|-|-|TRBV5-1
TGCGCCAGCAGCTTGGATACAGAGGAAAAACTGTTTTTT
CASSLDTEEKLFF
>TRBJ2-2|-|TRBD2|TRBV27
TGTGCCAGCAGTTCACCCGGGACTAGCATCGCCGGGGAGCTGTTTTTT
CASSSPGTSIAGELFF
>TRBJ2-2|-|-|TRBV28
TGTGCCAGCAGTTTTATAGCCACCGGGGAGCTGTTTTTT
CASSFIATGELFF
>TRBJ2-1|-|TRBD2|TRBV7-3
TGTGCCAGCAGCTTAACGCGGGAGGGCCACAATGAGCAGTTCTTC
CASSLTREGHNEQFF
>TRBJ2-3|-|TRBD1|TRBV7-6
TGTGCCAGCAGCCGGATGGGACAGGGTACAGATACGCAGTATTTT
CASSRMGQGTDTQYF
>TRBJ2-7|-|-|TRBV2
TGTGCCAGCTTGAGGGTTAACTACGAGCAGTACTTC
CASLRVNYEQYF
>TRBJ2-1|-|TRBD2|TRBV9
TGTGCCAGCAGCGACCTCAGCGGGAGGGCCAGCAATGAGCAGTTCTTC
CASSDLSGRASNEQFF
>TRBJ1-5|-|-|TRBV5-6
TGTGCCAGCAGCCGACAATATAGCAATCAGCCCCAGCATTTT
CASSRQYSNQPQHF
>TRBJ2-1|-|-|TRBV29-1
TGCAGCGTTGAATTTAGCAATGAGCAGTTCTTC
CSVEFSNEQFF
>TRBJ1-2|-|-|TRBV30
TGTGCCTGGAGTGCAGGACTGACTGGCAGTGGCTACACCTTC
CAWSAGLTGSGYTF
>TRBJ2-7|-|TRBD1|TRBV18
TGTGCCAGCTCACATGACAGGGGGTCCTACGAGCAGTACTTC
CASSHDRGSYEQYF
>TRBJ2-1|-|TRBD2|TRBV5-4
TGTGCCAGCAGCGCCCGGGACTACTACAATGAGCAGTTCTTC
CASSARDYYNEQFF
>TRBJ1-4|-|-|TRBV5-1
TGCGCCAGCACCCCGGGGACACGGGCTAATGAAAAACTGTTTTTT
CASTPGTRANEKLFF